The T cell receptor beta chain under discussion was sequenced for a study of cytomegalovirus exposure and HLA in healthy donors. With 60 Vbeta and 13 Jbeta primers, the PCR was carried out. Only in-frame clones appear in the TCRdb table, and some are missing; sequencing was by immunoSEQ multiplex PCR. The sample has 80,000 to 95,000 clones; more than 75% are singletons. CDR1 and CDR2 (germline): SGHRS, YFSETQ. The CDR3 runs 15 residues. Trimming cost V 0 bases and J 4 bases; bases outside gene matches: 4. The material sequenced was PBMCs. The chain carries TRBV5-1 and TRBJ1-2; 9 bases line up with TRBD1. This clonotype was sampled from a woman aged 40 to 50 in good health and CMV-seropositive. This CDR3 reads CASSLAGTGSYGYTF. In DNA form, the CDR3 reads TGCGCCAGCAGCTTGGCCGGGACAGGGTCCTATGGCTACACCTTC.